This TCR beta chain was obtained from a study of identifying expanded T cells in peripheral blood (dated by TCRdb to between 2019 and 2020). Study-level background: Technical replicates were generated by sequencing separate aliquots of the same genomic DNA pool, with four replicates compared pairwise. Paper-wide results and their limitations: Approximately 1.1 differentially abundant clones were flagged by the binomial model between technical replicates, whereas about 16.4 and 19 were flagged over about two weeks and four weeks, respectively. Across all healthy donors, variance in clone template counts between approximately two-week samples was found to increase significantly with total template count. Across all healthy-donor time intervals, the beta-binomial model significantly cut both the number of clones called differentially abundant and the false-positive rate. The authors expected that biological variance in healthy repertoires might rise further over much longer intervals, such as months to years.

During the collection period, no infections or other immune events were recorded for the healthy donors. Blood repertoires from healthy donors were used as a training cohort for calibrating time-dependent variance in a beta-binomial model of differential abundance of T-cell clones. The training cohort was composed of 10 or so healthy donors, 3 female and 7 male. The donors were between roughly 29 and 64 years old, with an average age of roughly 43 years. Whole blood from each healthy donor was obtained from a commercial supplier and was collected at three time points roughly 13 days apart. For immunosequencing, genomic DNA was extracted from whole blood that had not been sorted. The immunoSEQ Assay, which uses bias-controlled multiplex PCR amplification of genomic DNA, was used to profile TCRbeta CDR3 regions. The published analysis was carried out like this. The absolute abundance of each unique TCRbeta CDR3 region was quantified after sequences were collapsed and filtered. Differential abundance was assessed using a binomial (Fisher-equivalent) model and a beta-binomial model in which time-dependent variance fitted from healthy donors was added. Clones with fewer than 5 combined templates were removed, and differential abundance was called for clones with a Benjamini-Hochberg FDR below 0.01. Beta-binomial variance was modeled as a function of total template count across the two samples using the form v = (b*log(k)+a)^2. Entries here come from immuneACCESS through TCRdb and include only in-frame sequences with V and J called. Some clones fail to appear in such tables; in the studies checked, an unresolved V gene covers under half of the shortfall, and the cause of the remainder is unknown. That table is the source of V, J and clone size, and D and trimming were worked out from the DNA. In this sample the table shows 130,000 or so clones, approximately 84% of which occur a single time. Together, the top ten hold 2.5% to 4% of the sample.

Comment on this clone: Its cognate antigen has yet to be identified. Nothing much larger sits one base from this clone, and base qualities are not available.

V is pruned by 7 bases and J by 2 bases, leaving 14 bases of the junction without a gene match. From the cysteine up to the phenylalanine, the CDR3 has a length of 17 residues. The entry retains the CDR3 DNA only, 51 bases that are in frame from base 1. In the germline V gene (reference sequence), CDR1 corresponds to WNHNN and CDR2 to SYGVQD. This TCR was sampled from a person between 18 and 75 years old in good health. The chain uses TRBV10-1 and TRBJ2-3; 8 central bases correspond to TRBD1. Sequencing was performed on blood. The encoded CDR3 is CASTSRGRGHVTDTQYF. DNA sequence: TGCGCCAGCACCTCGAGAGGCAGGGGGCATGTCACAGATACGCAGTATTTT.